A single sample is the source of the 24 T cell receptor beta chains below, sequenced in a study of OX40 agonist ivuxolimab in advanced cancers. Sequencing was performed with immunoSEQ multiplex PCR; in TCRdb, only in-frame clones are kept and a portion is missing. The table includes 60,000 to 75,000 clones, about 90% detected once. Here the sequenced sample was CD4+ or CD8+ T cells sorted from blood, taken in a trial of the OX40 agonist ivuxolimab. These receptors were obtained from an adult with an advanced solid tumor such as melanoma, head and neck, liver or kidney cancer.

The chain links TRBV5-4 to TRBJ2-5; 9 bases fit TRBD2. The J call could be wrong; TRBJ2-7 is a better fit for the DNA end. The CDR3 has 15 amino acids. Germline lookup yields CDR1 SGHNT and CDR2 YYREEE (reference sequence). CDR3 sequence: CASSLGLAEDYEQYF. Here the CDR3 DNA reads TGTGCCAGCAGCTTGGGACTAGCGGAAGATTACGAGCAGTACTTC.

The rearrangement uses TRBV28 and TRBJ1-1, with a weak D call TRBD1 (6 bases). Germline values: CDR1 MDHEN, CDR2 SYDVKM. V was shortened by 3 bases and J by 3 bases, with 14 bases between the two germline ends. The CDR3 runs to 15 residues. The CDR3 nucleotides are TGTGCCAGCAGTTTTCGTCAAGGGGGACACACTGAAGCTTTCTTT. Encoded protein: CASSFRQGGHTEAFF. Together with reference TRBV28 and TRBJ1-1, the CDR3 gives the full variable domain: DVKVTQSSRYLVKRTGEKVFLECVQDMDHENMFWYRQDPGLGLRLIYFSYDVKMKEKGDIPEGYSVSREKKERFSLILESASTNQTSMYLCASSFRQGGHTEAFFGQGTRLTVV.

The chain recombines TRBV4-2 with TRBJ2-2; the D is unclear. The CDR3 consists of 13 residues. Germline V gene sequence: CDR1 LGHNA, CDR2 YNFKEQ. Trimming removed 4 bases from V and 6 bases from J, with 9 bases in between. The CDR3 DNA reads as TGTGCCAGCAGCCCTCTCGGGTCCGGGGAGCTGTTTTTT. This gives the protein CASSPLGSGELFF.

The chain recombines TRBV18 with TRBJ2-2; D gene unclear. Trimming stripped 3 bases from V and 5 bases from J, with 4 bases between. CDR3 length equals 12 residues. CDR1 is KGHSH, CDR2 LQKENI, per germline. The chain's CDR3 is CASSPGTGELFF. The CDR3 DNA sequence: TGTGCCAGCTCACCGGGAACCGGGGAGCTGTTTTTT.

The chain joins TRBV5-6 to TRBJ2-1; 10 bases line up with TRBD2. With V trimmed by 2 bases and J by 7 bases, 3 bases remained unmatched. From germline, CDR1 is SGHDT and CDR2 YYEEEE. There are 14 residues in the CDR3. CDR3 DNA: TGTGCCAGCAGCTTAGCGGGAGGGGTAAATGAGCAGTTCTTC. This sequence encodes CASSLAGGVNEQFF.

This clone is a singleton in its sample. This chain connects TRBV5-4 to TRBJ2-7; 8 bases are shared with TRBD2. Germline CDR1 is SGHNT and CDR2 is YYREEE (reference sequence). This CDR3 has 16 residues. V was clipped by 4 bases and J by 6 bases; unmatched bases: 15. This CDR3 is CASSTPWGAGAREQYF. In DNA, the CDR3 is TGTGCCAGCAGCACCCCTTGGGGAGCGGGAGCCCGCGAGCAGTACTTC.

V is TRBV13 and J is TRBJ1-1; tentative D call: TRBD1 (6 bases). Germline-derived CDR1 and CDR2 are PRHDT and FYEKMQ (reference sequence). CDR3 length: 12 amino acids. Trimming removed 6 bases at V and 5 bases at J, with 10 bases between. The CDR3 region has the DNA TGTGCCAGCAGTGATAGGGGGACTGAAGCTTTCTTT. The encoded protein is CASSDRGTEAFF.

The chain carries TRBV4-3 and TRBJ2-1; D possibly corresponds to TRBD2 (6 bases). The CDR3 consists of 14 residues. V was trimmed by 7 bases and J by 5 bases, leaving 15 bases between them. The V gene's germline CDR1 is LGHNA and CDR2 YSLEER. The CDR3 reads CASNRREGDNEQFF. CDR3 in DNA: TGCGCCAGCAACAGGCGGGAAGGGGACAATGAGCAGTTCTTC.

CDR3 sequence: CASSAGAGTAYEQYF. In DNA form, the CDR3 reads TGTGCCAGCAGCGCCGGAGCCGGGACAGCCTACGAGCAGTACTTC. The rearrangement uses TRBV7-3 and TRBJ2-7; 7 bases fit TRBD1. V lost 5 bases, J lost 2 bases, and 9 bases stayed unmatched. Germline V CDR1 and CDR2: SGHTA, FQGTGA. This CDR3 spans 15 amino acids.

This rearrangement joins TRBV4-1 to TRBJ1-1; perhaps TRBD1 as D (5 bases). The germline V and J ends were trimmed by 2 bases and 5 bases, with 12 bases remaining between them. The CDR3 contains 14 residues. Germline assignment: CDR1 MGHRA and CDR2 YSYEKL. CDR3 in DNA: TGCGCCAGCAGCCAACAAGAGGGGAGTACTGAAGCTTTCTTT. Protein product: CASSQQEGSTEAFF.

In its sample, this clone was seen once. This chain links TRBV6-5 with TRBJ2-3; a possible D gene is TRBD2 (6 bases). Trimming took off 2 bases at V and 2 bases at J, with 11 bases between the two ends. The V gene's germline CDR1 is MNHEY and CDR2 SVGAGI. CDR3 length: 15 amino acids. The CDR3 coding sequence is TGTGCCAGCAGTTACGGGCGGGGCCCCACAGATACGCAGTATTTT. Encoded protein: CASSYGRGPTDTQYF.

This chain connects TRBV4-2 to TRBJ2-7, with 7 bases lining up with TRBD2. The CDR3 spans 18 residues. Germline CDR1 is LGHNA and CDR2 is YNFKEQ. The J segment lost 2 bases and the V segment lost 0 bases, leaving 13 bases of the junction unmatched. The CDR3 DNA follows: TGTGCCAGCAGCCAAGATATTTCCGGGGACTACCTAACCTACGAGCAGTACTTC. The encoded protein is CASSQDISGDYLTYEQYF.

This rearrangement joins TRBV27 to TRBJ2-1, with D unclear. The CDR3 has 15 amino acids. Germline V gene sequence: CDR1 MNHEY, CDR2 SMNVEV (reference sequence). V dropped 2 bases and J dropped 5 bases, with 13 bases sitting between them. CDR3 sequence (DNA): TGTGCCAGCAGTTTAGTTCCAAGGAGTAACAATGAGCAGTTCTTC. It encodes CASSLVPRSNNEQFF.

The J gene is TRBJ2-3, the V gene TRBV4-3; TRBD2 matches at 12 bases. V lost 0 bases to trimming and J lost 10 bases; unmatched junction nucleotides: 8. This CDR3 contains 16 residues. Germline values: CDR1 LGHNA, CDR2 YSLEER. The CDR3 protein is CASSQEYETSGRAQYF. CDR3 DNA: TGCGCCAGCAGCCAAGAATATGAGACTAGCGGGAGAGCGCAGTATTTT.

V and J are TRBV4-3 and TRBJ2-1; D might be TRBD1 (6 bases). V was shortened by 3 bases and J by 1 base, with 10 bases between the two germline ends. The CDR3 has 15 amino acids. Germline values: CDR1 LGHNA, CDR2 YSLEER. CDR3 loop: CASSHGGQSYNEQFF. The CDR3 DNA reads TGCGCCAGCAGCCACGGCGGACAGTCCTACAATGAGCAGTTCTTC.

This chain connects TRBV28 to TRBJ2-5, with 11 bases aligning to TRBD2. V shed 3 bases and J 3 bases; nucleotides not matched to a gene: 6. This CDR3 spans 16 amino acids. Germline CDR1 and CDR2: MDHEN and SYDVKM. CDR3 in DNA: TGTGCCAGCAGTTTTCAACCGGGACTAGCGGAAGAGACCCAGTACTTC. Translation gives CASSFQPGLAEETQYF.

The V call is TRBV13, the J call TRBJ2-1; D not certain. This CDR3 has 11 residues. V lost 8 bases and J lost 2, with 4 bases in between. Germline-derived CDR1 and CDR2 are PRHDT and FYEKMQ (reference sequence). CDR3 residues: CASGAYNEQFF. CDR3 DNA sequence: TGTGCCAGCGGGGCCTACAATGAGCAGTTCTTC.

As regards this clone: Mismatch with germline at one junction end may stem from a read error. The chain uses TRBV5-1 and TRBJ1-4; D is perhaps TRBD1 (6 bases). The CDR3 has 14 amino acids. CDR1 and CDR2 (germline): SGHRS, YFSETQ. CDR3 sequence: CASSPTGSNEKLFF. In DNA form, the CDR3 reads TGTGCCAGCAGCCCAACAGGGAGTAATGAAAAACTGTTTTTT.

This sequence joins TRBV27 and TRBJ1-3, with D unresolved. The CDR3 spans 17 residues. Germline V CDR1 and CDR2: MNHEY, SMNVEV (reference sequence). V shed 0 bases and J shed 2 bases, with 14 bases lying between them. The CDR3 is CASSLSAEIGPGNTIYF. CDR3 sequence (DNA): TGTGCCAGCAGTTTATCGGCTGAGATTGGTCCTGGAAACACCATATATTTT.

The chain uses TRBV11-3 and TRBJ2-7, with 11 bases fitting TRBD2. CDR1 SGHNT and CDR2 YENEEA come from the germline V gene. Trimming at V came to 5 bases and at J to 4 bases, leaving 4 bases not matched to a gene. The CDR3 has 14 amino acids. CDR3: CASSLAGGPYEQYF. In DNA, the CDR3 is TGTGCCAGCAGCCTAGCGGGAGGACCGTACGAGCAGTACTTC. The full variable domain, completed using reference TRBV11-3 and TRBJ2-7, is EAGVVQSPRYKIIEKKQPVAFWCNPISGHNTLYWYLQNLGQGPELLIRYENEEAVDDSQLPKDRFSAERLKGVDSTLKIQPAELGDSAVYLCASSLAGGPYEQYFGPGTRLTVT.

The chain recombines TRBV2 with TRBJ2-7, with D tentatively TRBD2 (6 bases). From germline, CDR1 is SNHLY and CDR2 FYNNEI. V gave up 7 bases and J gave up 3 bases, with 19 bases separating them. The CDR3 runs 15 residues. CDR3 nucleotide sequence: TGTGCCAGCACCGACACTAGCCACGCCCGCTACGAGCAGTACTTC. Amino acid sequence: CASTDTSHARYEQYF. The full variable domain, with the rest looked up from reference TRBV2 and TRBJ2-7, is EPEVTQTPSHQVTQMGQEVILRCVPISNHLYFYWYRQILGQKVEFLVSFYNNEISEKSEIFDDQFSVERPDGSNFTLKIRSTKLEDSAMYFCASTDTSHARYEQYFGPGTRLTVT.

The chain uses TRBV11-2 and TRBJ2-7; D gene ambiguous. V was trimmed by 1 base and J by 3 bases, leaving 10 bases between them. Germline lookup yields CDR1 SGHAT and CDR2 FQNNGV. The CDR3 is made up of 14 amino acids. The DNA of the CDR3 is TGTGCCAGCAGCTTAGGTTACAGCCTCTACGAGCAGTACTTC. Amino acid sequence: CASSLGYSLYEQYF.

This chain joins TRBV28 and TRBJ2-2; TRBD2 matches at 7 bases. CDR3 size: 16 residues. V lost 0 bases, J lost 1 base, and 2 bases stayed unmatched. Germline V gene sequence: CDR1 MDHEN, CDR2 SYDVKM. The CDR3 coding sequence is TGTGCCAGCAGTTTATGGGGGAGGGGGAACACCGGGGAGCTGTTTTTT. As protein: CASSLWGRGNTGELFF.

This clone is a singleton in its sample. V and J are TRBV4-2 and TRBJ2-7; 11 bases are a match to TRBD2. The CDR3 is 17 amino acids. V shed 1 base, J shed 3 bases, and the junction held 8 bases outside the gene matches. CDR1 is LGHNA, CDR2 YNFKEQ, per germline. In nucleotides, the CDR3 is TGTGCCAGCAGCCAAGGACTGACGGGACTAGCGGTCTACGAGCAGTACTTC. Protein sequence: CASSQGLTGLAVYEQYF.